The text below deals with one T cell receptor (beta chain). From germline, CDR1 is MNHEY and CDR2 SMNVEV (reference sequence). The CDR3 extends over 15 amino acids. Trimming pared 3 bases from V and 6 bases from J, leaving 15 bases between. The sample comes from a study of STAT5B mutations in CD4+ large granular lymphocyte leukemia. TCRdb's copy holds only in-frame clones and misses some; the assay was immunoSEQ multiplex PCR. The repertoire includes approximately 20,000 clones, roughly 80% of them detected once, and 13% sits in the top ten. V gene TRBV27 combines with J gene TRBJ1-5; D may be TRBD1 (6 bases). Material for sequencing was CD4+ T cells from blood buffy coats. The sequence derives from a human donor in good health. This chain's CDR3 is CASSLGPVGGQPQHF. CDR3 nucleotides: TGTGCCAGCAGTTTGGGTCCCGTAGGGGGTCAGCCCCAGCATTTT.